One and the same sample provided the 6 T cell receptor beta chains below, sequenced in a study of cytomegalovirus exposure and HLA in healthy donors. Data came from immunoSEQ multiplex PCR; TCRdb stores just in-frame clones and leaves some out. The sample shows some 250,000 clones, 90% of them seen only once. The sequenced sample was PBMCs. The receptors were sampled from a woman under 40 in good health and CMV-seronegative.

The chain carries TRBV27 and TRBJ2-1; D possibly corresponds to TRBD2 (5 bases). V lost 6 bases and J 7 bases, leaving 10 bases between the germline ends. Germline loops: CDR1 MNHEY, CDR2 SMNVEV (reference sequence). This CDR3 has 12 residues. The CDR3 region is CASSYTRNEQFF. The CDR3, as DNA: TGTGCCAGCAGCTACACTAGAAATGAGCAGTTCTTC.

V gene TRBV27 combines with J gene TRBJ2-3; no clear D gene. The CDR3 is 13 amino acids. Trimming removed 7 bases from V and 5 bases from J, with 13 bases in between. Per the germline V gene, CDR1 is MNHEY and CDR2 is SMNVEV (reference sequence). CDR3 nucleotides: TGTGCCAGCACTCCAACCCCAGGAGATACGCAGTATTTT. This encodes CASTPTPGDTQYF.

The gene calls are TRBV7-9 and TRBJ2-1, with D maybe TRBD2 (6 bases). This CDR3 has 16 residues. Looked up from germline, CDR1 is SEHNR and CDR2 is FQNEAQ (reference sequence). V shed 4 bases and J shed 4 bases, with 17 bases lying between them. CDR3 protein: CASSSPIRERYNEQFF. The CDR3 region has the DNA TGTGCCAGCAGCTCCCCGATCCGGGAGAGGTACAATGAGCAGTTCTTC.

The chain carries TRBV4-2 and TRBJ1-4, with TRBD1 as a possible D gene (5 bases). The CDR3 covers 16 residues. Trimming shortened V by 0 bases and J by 3 bases, and 11 bases separated the two germline ends. Per germline, CDR1 LGHNA and CDR2 YNFKEQ. CDR3: CASSQDRPGPNEKLFF. The CDR3 nucleotides read TGTGCCAGCAGCCAAGATCGGCCAGGGCCTAATGAAAAACTGTTTTTT.

The chain uses TRBV19 and TRBJ2-3, with D hard to call. The CDR3 is 11 amino acids. With 8 bases removed from V and 8 bases from J, the gap between germline ends came to 11 bases. Per germline, CDR1 LNHDA and CDR2 SQIVND (reference sequence). This CDR3 is CASLAYGTQYF. Written as DNA, the CDR3 is TGTGCCAGTTTGGCGTACGGTACGCAGTATTTT.

This clone was counted a single time. V and J are TRBV7-9 and TRBJ2-7; no clear D gene. The germline V gene has CDR1 SEHNR and CDR2 FQNEAQ (reference sequence). The CDR3 sequence is 17 residues long. V was trimmed by 5 bases and J by 7 bases, leaving 27 bases between them. CDR3 residues: CASSGVPGLDQPMEQYF. The CDR3 bases are TGTGCCAGCAGCGGCGTTCCCGGTTTGGACCAACCTATGGAGCAGTACTTC.